Listed below are T cell receptor beta chains from one sample, sequenced in a study of T cell changes during pregnancy in multiple sclerosis. Sequencing used immunoSEQ multiplex PCR; TCRdb keeps in-frame clones, though not all of them. The table has about 120,000 clones, roughly 92% seen once; the top ten hold approximately 6.2%. The sequences come from peripheral blood, collected before pregnancy. The receptors here all came from a female donor with multiple sclerosis, enrolled in a pregnancy study. The CDR3 runs from the conserved cysteine through the conserved F or W. D genes are given only for firm matches. Some rows have no size entry. The others give once, few or many, or a class for an expanded clone.

v_gene: TRBV10-3
d_gene: TRBD1
j_gene: TRBJ2-5
abundance: NA
CDR3aa: CAINRGPGETQYF
CDR3nt: TGTGCCATCAATAGGGGGCCCGGAGAGACCCAGTACTTC

v_gene: TRBV20-1
d_gene: NA
j_gene: TRBJ2-5
abundance: NA
CDR3aa: CSALREETQYF
CDR3nt: TGCAGTGCTCTCAGGGAAGAGACCCAGTACTTC

v_gene: TRBV7-9
d_gene: NA
j_gene: TRBJ2-2
abundance: NA
CDR3aa: CASSLAGGANTGELFF
CDR3nt: TGTGCCAGCAGCTTAGCGGGGGGTGCGAACACCGGGGAGCTGTTTTTT

v_gene: TRBV9
d_gene: NA
j_gene: TRBJ2-3
abundance: NA
CDR3aa: CASSVAGGTLPTDTQYF
CDR3nt: TGTGCCAGCAGCGTAGCAGGGGGGACCCTCCCCACAGATACGCAGTATTTT

v_gene: TRBV9
d_gene: NA
j_gene: TRBJ1-3
abundance: NA
CDR3aa: CASSVLTGSGNTIYF
CDR3nt: TGTGCCAGCAGCGTTTTGACAGGCTCTGGAAACACCATATATTTT

v_gene: TRBV28
d_gene: TRBD2
j_gene: TRBJ2-3
abundance: NA
CDR3aa: CASSPLAVADTQYF
CDR3nt: TGTGCCAGCAGCCCACTAGCGGTGGCGGATACGCAGTATTTT

v_gene: TRBV5-1
d_gene: NA
j_gene: TRBJ2-2
abundance: NA
CDR3aa: CASSFAGSGELFF
CDR3nt: TGCGCCAGCAGCTTTGCGGGATCCGGGGAGCTGTTTTTT

v_gene: TRBV5-4
d_gene: TRBD2
j_gene: TRBJ2-1
abundance: once
CDR3aa: CASSLSPAGGLEQFF
CDR3nt: TGTGCCAGCAGCCTAAGCCCCGCGGGGGGACTAGAGCAGTTCTTC

v_gene: TRBV13
d_gene: NA
j_gene: TRBJ2-7
abundance: few
CDR3aa: CASSLSVSLNLEQYF
CDR3nt: TGTGCCAGCAGCTTATCTGTGAGCCTGAACCTCGAGCAGTACTTC

v_gene: TRBV10-3
d_gene: TRBD1
j_gene: TRBJ2-3
abundance: NA
CDR3aa: CAIRTGTGYTDTQYF
CDR3nt: TGTGCCATCAGGACCGGGACAGGCTACACAGATACGCAGTATTTT

v_gene: TRBV18
d_gene: TRBD1
j_gene: TRBJ1-5
abundance: NA
CDR3aa: CASSSGQGNQPQHF
CDR3nt: TGTGCCAGCTCATCGGGACAGGGTAATCAGCCCCAGCATTTT

v_gene: TRBV5-1
d_gene: NA
j_gene: TRBJ2-7
abundance: NA
CDR3aa: CASSLEQGSGEQYF
CDR3nt: TGCGCCAGCAGCTTGGAGCAGGGGTCGGGGGAGCAGTACTTC

v_gene: TRBV18
d_gene: TRBD2
j_gene: TRBJ2-4
abundance: NA
CDR3aa: CASSPSRGGRLNIQYF
CDR3nt: TGTGCCAGCTCCCCCTCACGGGGGGGGAGGTTGAACATTCAGTACTTC

v_gene: TRBV4-2
d_gene: NA
j_gene: TRBJ1-1
abundance: few
CDR3aa: CASSQDGQGNTEAFF
CDR3nt: TGTGCCAGCAGCCAAGATGGGCAGGGAAACACTGAAGCTTTCTTT

v_gene: TRBV18
d_gene: NA
j_gene: TRBJ2-1
abundance: NA
CDR3aa: CASSPSAGNEQFF
CDR3nt: TGTGCCAGCTCACCATCGGCGGGCAATGAGCAGTTCTTC

v_gene: TRBV9
d_gene: TRBD1
j_gene: TRBJ2-3
abundance: NA
CDR3aa: CASSVIAGTGRADTQYF
CDR3nt: TGTGCCAGCAGCGTGATTGCCGGGACAGGGAGGGCAGATACGCAGTATTTT

v_gene: TRBV18
d_gene: TRBD1
j_gene: TRBJ2-7
abundance: NA
CDR3aa: CASSPNRGTYEQYF
CDR3nt: TGTGCCAGCTCACCAAACAGGGGAACCTACGAGCAGTACTTC

v_gene: TRBV19
d_gene: NA
j_gene: TRBJ2-7
abundance: NA
CDR3aa: CASSPEGSGEQYF
CDR3nt: TGTGCCAGTAGTCCGGAGGGGTCGGGCGAGCAGTACTTC

v_gene: TRBV5-1
d_gene: TRBD1
j_gene: TRBJ2-7
abundance: NA
CDR3aa: CASSLQGQASYEQYF
CDR3nt: TGCGCCAGCAGCTTGCAGGGACAGGCCTCCTACGAGCAGTACTTC

v_gene: TRBV29-1
d_gene: TRBD1
j_gene: TRBJ2-1
abundance: NA
CDR3aa: CSVYPGQGGPQREQFF
CDR3nt: TGCAGCGTTTATCCGGGACAGGGTGGCCCCCAACGGGAGCAGTTCTTC

v_gene: TRBV9
d_gene: NA
j_gene: TRBJ2-3
abundance: NA
CDR3aa: CASSVTGTDTQYF
CDR3nt: TGTGCCAGCAGCGTAACAGGCACAGATACGCAGTATTTT

v_gene: TRBV30
d_gene: TRBD1
j_gene: TRBJ1-1
abundance: NA
CDR3aa: CAWLGQGNTEAFF
CDR3nt: TGTGCCTGGTTGGGACAGGGGAACACTGAAGCTTTCTTT

v_gene: TRBV4-1
d_gene: NA
j_gene: TRBJ1-1
abundance: few
CDR3aa: CASSHRREAFF
CDR3nt: TGCGCCAGCAGCCACCGCCGAGAGGCTTTCTTT

v_gene: TRBV28
d_gene: NA
j_gene: TRBJ2-6
abundance: NA
CDR3aa: CASSPRGPGANVLTF
CDR3nt: TGTGCCAGCAGTCCCAGGGGACCCGGGGCCAACGTCCTGACTTTC

v_gene: TRBV5-6
d_gene: NA
j_gene: TRBJ2-7
abundance: NA
CDR3aa: CASSPGRVFEQYF
CDR3nt: TGTGCCAGCAGCCCCGGTCGAGTGTTCGAGCAGTACTTC

v_gene: TRBV27
d_gene: TRBD2
j_gene: TRBJ2-5
abundance: once
CDR3aa: CASSLAAGETQYF
CDR3nt: TGTGCCAGCAGTTTGGCAGCGGGGGAGACCCAGTACTTC

v_gene: TRBV4-1
d_gene: TRBD1
j_gene: TRBJ2-2
abundance: NA
CDR3aa: CASSQDSGTANTGELFF
CDR3nt: TGCGCCAGCAGCCAAGATTCGGGGACAGCGAACACCGGGGAGCTGTTTTTT

v_gene: TRBV15
d_gene: TRBD1
j_gene: TRBJ2-5
abundance: NA
CDR3aa: CATSSGTGQGSGETQYF
CDR3nt: TGTGCCACCAGCAGCGGCACAGGACAGGGGAGTGGAGAGACCCAGTACTTC

v_gene: TRBV6-1
d_gene: TRBD1
j_gene: TRBJ2-7
abundance: NA
CDR3aa: CASSQRDRAYEQYF
CDR3nt: TGTGCCAGCAGTCAACGGGACAGAGCCTACGAGCAGTACTTC

v_gene: TRBV27
d_gene: TRBD2
j_gene: TRBJ2-3
abundance: NA
CDR3aa: CASSPWTSGTDTQYF
CDR3nt: TGTGCCAGCAGTCCCTGGACTAGCGGCACAGATACGCAGTATTTT

v_gene: TRBV10-3
d_gene: TRBD1
j_gene: TRBJ1-4
abundance: once
CDR3aa: CAISEYRTGASGKLFF
CDR3nt: TGTGCCATCAGCGAGTACCGGACAGGGGCATCGGGGAAACTGTTTTTT

v_gene: TRBV2
d_gene: NA
j_gene: TRBJ1-2
abundance: NA
CDR3aa: CASSVGRTTYGYTF
CDR3nt: TGTGCCAGCAGTGTCGGGAGGACGACCTATGGCTACACCTTC